One TCR beta chain is described in this entry. Germline trimming cut 3 bases from V and 11 bases from J; bases unmatched to any gene: 10. The CDR3 extends over 14 amino acids. Germline V CDR1 and CDR2: MNHNS, SASEGT. Clones were read by immunoSEQ multiplex PCR, and TCRdb kept only the in-frame ones, dropping some. The data contain fewer than 100,000 clones, approximately 94% of them singletons. The data are from a study of technical replicates of blood from a few donors. This TCR derives from a human donor in good health. The chain joins TRBV6-1 to TRBJ2-1, with 7 bases matching TRBD1. What was sequenced was T cells isolated from PBMCs. The CDR3 protein is CASSEGTDTVKQFF. Written as DNA, the CDR3 is TGTGCCAGCAGTGAGGGGACAGATACTGTAAAGCAGTTCTTC.